The T cell receptor beta chain described here comes from a study of regulatory T cells in long-lasting Graves disease. Assembly of TCR beta libraries relied on iRepertoire HTBI primers together with Arm-PCR of CDR3 regions. TCRdb re-analysed the multiplex PCR reads in MiXCR, keeping a single row per CDR3 protein. The profile shows roughly 500,000 distinct CDR3 sequences, about a fifth of them singletons. Time point denoted: persistent/refractory GD, antithyroid drugs over 5 years with positive TRAb. PBMCs provided the RNA from which the TCR library was made. Germline lookup yields CDR1 SGHTA and CDR2 FQGNSA. The CDR3 runs to 14 residues. With 5 bases removed from V and 1 base from J, the gap between germline ends came to 8 bases.

The V call is TRBV7-2, the J call TRBJ2-2; D is uncertain. The source is a female donor with Graves disease. Here the sequenced sample was peripheral blood mononuclear cells (PBMCs), taken when the disease was refractory, from a patient treated with antithyroid drugs. CDR3 coding DNA: TGTGCCAGCAGCGGTGGGCTGAACACCGGGGAGCTGTTTTTT. Its protein is CASSGGLNTGELFF.